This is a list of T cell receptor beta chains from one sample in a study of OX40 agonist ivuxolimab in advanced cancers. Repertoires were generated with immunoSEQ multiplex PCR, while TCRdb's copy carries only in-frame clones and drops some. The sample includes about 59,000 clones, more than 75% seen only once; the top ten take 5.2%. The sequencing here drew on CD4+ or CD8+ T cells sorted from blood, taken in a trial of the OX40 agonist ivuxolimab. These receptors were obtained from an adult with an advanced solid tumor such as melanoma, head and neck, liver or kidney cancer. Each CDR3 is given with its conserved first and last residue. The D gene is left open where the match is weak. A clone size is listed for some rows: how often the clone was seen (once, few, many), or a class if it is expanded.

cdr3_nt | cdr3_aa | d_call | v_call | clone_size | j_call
TGTGCCAGCAGTCCTAGTCAGGGCGGTGAGCAGTTCTTC | CASSPSQGGEQFF | - | TRBV27 | - | TRBJ2-1
TGTGCCAGCAGTGTACAGCCTTACCAAGAGACCCAGTACTTC | CASSVQPYQETQYF | - | TRBV6-5 | - | TRBJ2-5
TGTGCCAGCAGCCTCTTCCGCGGTCTGAGTAATTCACCCCTCCACTTT | CASSLFRGLSNSPLHF | - | TRBV7-9 | - | TRBJ1-6
TGTGCCAGCAGCTTAGGGAGTCGTAATGAAAAACTGTTTTTT | CASSLGSRNEKLFF | - | TRBV7-9 | - | TRBJ1-4
TGTGCCAGCAGTGCGGACAGGGGGGAGACCCAGTACTTC | CASSADRGETQYF | TRBD1 | TRBV6-1 | - | TRBJ2-5
TGTGCCACCTACTCCGGGACAACTGGCGGGGGCTACACCTTC | CATYSGTTGGGYTF | - | TRBV10-3 | - | TRBJ1-2
TGTGCCAGCAAGGCTAGCTGGGGGGAGCTGTTTTTT | CASKASWGELFF | - | TRBV28 | - | TRBJ2-2
TGTGCCTGGAGGTTTTGGACTCCAAGCTCCTATAATTCACCCCTCCACTTT | CAWRFWTPSSYNSPLHF | - | TRBV30 | - | TRBJ1-6
TGTGCCAGCAGTGAAGGGGGGGGAGCCATATATTTT | CASSEGGGAIYF | - | TRBV6-1 | - | TRBJ1-3
TGTGCCAGCAGTTCCGATGACAGGCGCCGTTGGTTCTTC | CASSSDDRRRWFF | - | TRBV28 | - | TRBJ2-1
TGTGCCAGCAGTTACTCGAACCTTAAATACTACGAGCAGTACTTC | CASSYSNLKYYEQYF | - | TRBV6-5 | - | TRBJ2-7
TGTGCCAGCAGCTACACCCGTCCCCTCCTGGGGGATACGCAGTATTTT | CASSYTRPLLGDTQYF | - | TRBV7-9 | - | TRBJ2-3
TGTGCCAGCAGTTACCCAAATCCATACAGGGTCGGCGGCTACACCTTC | CASSYPNPYRVGGYTF | - | TRBV6-6 | - | TRBJ1-2
TGTGCCAGCAGCCCCGGCCTAGCGAGGTCGGCCAATGAGCAGTTCTTC | CASSPGLARSANEQFF | - | TRBV11-3 | - | TRBJ2-1
TGTGCCAGCAGCGTATCCGAGGACACTGAAGCTTTCTTT | CASSVSEDTEAFF | - | TRBV14 | - | TRBJ1-1
TGTGCCAGCAGCTCACTAGGGAATGAGCAGTTCTTC | CASSSLGNEQFF | - | TRBV5-8 | - | TRBJ2-1
TGTGTCACTACTAGCGGGGGTTACGAGCAGTACTTC | CVTTSGGYEQYF | TRBD2 | TRBV28 | few | TRBJ2-7
TGTGCCAGCAGCTTAACAGGGATGGAGTACTTC | CASSLTGMEYF | - | TRBV5-6 | - | TRBJ2-5
TGTGCCAGCTCACCCCCAGGGGAGACCCAGTACTTC | CASSPPGETQYF | - | TRBV18 | - | TRBJ2-5
TGCGCCAGCAGCCGGGGACTAGCGGGAGGGGAGGAGACCCAGTACTTC | CASSRGLAGGEETQYF | TRBD2 | TRBV5-1 | - | TRBJ2-5
TGTGCCAGCAGTGAAGCGCATGGGGGACCATTTGAAGCTTTCTTT | CASSEAHGGPFEAFF | - | TRBV2 | few | TRBJ1-1
TGTGCCAGGGGAGGGGGGCGCGGGGAGACCCAGTACTTC | CARGGGRGETQYF | - | TRBV2 | - | TRBJ2-5
TGTGCCAGCAGCCACCCGGGACGGACTTACGAGCAGTACTTC | CASSHPGRTYEQYF | - | TRBV4-2 | - | TRBJ2-7
TGTGCCAGCAACTTCGGGATCTCTGGAAACACCATATATTTT | CASNFGISGNTIYF | - | TRBV2 | - | TRBJ1-3
TGTGCCAGCAGCCAACACGGGGGTGACACCATATATTTT | CASSQHGGDTIYF | - | TRBV4-2 | - | TRBJ1-3
TGCGCCAGCAGCCTAGCGTCCACCGGGGAGCTGTTTTTT | CASSLASTGELFF | - | TRBV5-1 | - | TRBJ2-2
TGTGCCAGTAGTATAGGCCAGCGGGGGAACTACGAGCAGTACTTC | CASSIGQRGNYEQYF | TRBD2 | TRBV19 | - | TRBJ2-7
TGTGCCAGCAGCCCCCTAAGCGGGAGAATTCGCACCGGGGAGCTGTTTTTT | CASSPLSGRIRTGELFF | TRBD2 | TRBV5-4 | - | TRBJ2-2
TGTGCCAGCAGCGTAGAGGGGGGGAGGATAGATACGCAGTATTTT | CASSVEGGRIDTQYF | - | TRBV9 | - | TRBJ2-3
TGTGCCAGCGTGGACAGCATGAACACTGAAGCTTTCTTT | CASVDSMNTEAFF | - | TRBV6-6 | - | TRBJ1-1
TGTGCCAGCAGTTCTGGGACTAGGGATCAACCCCAGCATTTT | CASSSGTRDQPQHF | - | TRBV28 | - | TRBJ1-5
TGTGCCAGCAGCCTGAACGTCGGGGGCACACAAGAGACCCAGTACTTC | CASSLNVGGTQETQYF | - | TRBV7-9 | - | TRBJ2-5
TGTGCCAGCAAAGGGCGGGAGAGGGATACGCAGTATTTT | CASKGRERDTQYF | TRBD2 | TRBV28 | - | TRBJ2-3
TGTGCCAGCGGACGGGACGTTGAGACCCAGTACTTC | CASGRDVETQYF | - | TRBV2 | - | TRBJ2-5
TGTGCCAGCAGCCCTGGACTGATGAACACTGAAGCTTTCTTT | CASSPGLMNTEAFF | - | TRBV27 | - | TRBJ1-1